These T cell receptor beta chains were read from a single sample in a study of PD-1 blockade in mismatch repair-deficient tumors. The method was immunoSEQ multiplex PCR; TCRdb's version includes in-frame clones alone and lacks a portion of them. The data show around 23,000 clones, 83% seen once. The input for sequencing was peripheral blood, taken 12 weeks after starting pembrolizumab. These receptors were taken from an adult with mismatch repair-deficient cancer. The CDR3 runs from the conserved cysteine through the conserved F or W. Size tells how often a clone was seen (once, few, many) or the class of an expanded clone, and some rows leave it out.

j_call | v_call | clone_size | cdr3_aa
TRBJ2-7 | TRBV5-4 | once | CASSSGGVQKKEQYF
TRBJ2-3 | TRBV6-1 | NA | CASSEMARQSTDTQYF
TRBJ2-7 | TRBV29-1 | NA | CSVDSAQGSYEQYF
TRBJ2-5 | TRBV18 | NA | CASSPRQETQYF
TRBJ2-1 | TRBV25-1 | NA | CASRKWGVGEQFF
TRBJ2-1 | TRBV4-1 | NA | CASSQKTPPLNNEQFF
TRBJ1-2 | TRBV4-1 | once | CASSHPAGQGEPNRHGGYGYTF
TRBJ2-3 | TRBV5-1 | few | CASSLALAGAGADTQYF
TRBJ1-5 | TRBV10-3 | few | CASGSPHQPQHF
TRBJ2-1 | TRBV14 | NA | CASSQEVTAGARVF
TRBJ2-5 | TRBV20-1 | once | CSAITGAQYF
TRBJ2-7 | TRBV30 | NA | CAWSRTGGTSGRGQYF
TRBJ2-2 | TRBV18 | NA | CASSPNPREFFGELFF
TRBJ2-3 | TRBV6-6 | NA | CASTTGGDTQYF
TRBJ1-4 | TRBV2 | NA | CASSDFDRTTNEKLFF
TRBJ2-7 | TRBV6-6 | NA | CASSYFVGGEQYF
TRBJ2-7 | TRBV28 | NA | CASSKGQGRGEQYF
TRBJ2-7 | TRBV30 | few | CAWSDPAYEQYF
TRBJ2-5 | TRBV4-1 | NA | CASSQVIVPYGETQYF
TRBJ1-1 | TRBV9 | NA | CASSVDGASTEAFF
TRBJ2-1 | TRBV18 | NA | CASSPPALDNEQFF
TRBJ2-3 | TRBV4-3 | NA | CASSQDYLVGGPTDTQYF
TRBJ2-7 | TRBV10-2 | once | CASSDVRDISYEQYF
TRBJ2-1 | TRBV7-9 | NA | CASSLGGGGEQFF
TRBJ2-2 | TRBV4-3 | NA | CASSAISGLAVNTGELFF
TRBJ1-4 | TRBV4-3 | few | CASSQDGGGSNEKLFF
TRBJ2-7 | TRBV7-8 | NA | CASSAVAGPYEQYF
TRBJ2-5 | TRBV7-9 | NA | CASSNGAGTGGPETQYF
TRBJ2-1 | TRBV28 | once | CASRPEVSYNEQFF
TRBJ1-4 | TRBV27 | once | CASSSLLRGPREKLFF
TRBJ1-1 | TRBV2 | NA | CASSEADRYHEAFF
TRBJ2-3 | TRBV11-2 | NA | CASSLSVGRAADTQYF
TRBJ2-1 | TRBV6-5 | NA | CASSRREVYNEQFF
TRBJ2-7 | TRBV13 | few | CASSRPGPGGQYF
TRBJ2-1 | TRBV4-3 | once | CASSQDRPGEQFF
TRBJ2-1 | TRBV7-2 | NA | CASTQREIYNEQFF
TRBJ2-7 | TRBV6-1 | few | CASSGETSGSYEQYF
TRBJ2-3 | TRBV9 | NA | CASSVGLQTNTDTQYF
TRBJ1-1 | TRBV30 | NA | CAWSVGVMNTEAFF
TRBJ2-1 | TRBV27 | once | CASSLGRQVYNEQFF
TRBJ2-3 | TRBV25-1 | few | CASSGGRSPDTQYF
TRBJ1-1 | TRBV10-3 | NA | CAISASNTEAFF
TRBJ2-2 | TRBV18 | NA | CASSPPDTGELFF
TRBJ2-1 | TRBV4-3 | few | CASSQDGTGGYNEQFF
TRBJ2-5 | TRBV7-9 | NA | CASSSRETQYF
TRBJ2-5 | TRBV13 | NA | CASSSQGRGSGETQYF
TRBJ2-2 | TRBV5-6 | NA | CASSPGTGIRTGELFF
TRBJ2-1 | TRBV4-1 | NA | CASSQAPGSGSDEQFF
TRBJ2-7 | TRBV29-1 | NA | CSVEGTPSGAYEQYF
TRBJ2-1 | TRBV7-2 | NA | CASSLLRGSGNEQFF